This T cell receptor (beta chain) was sequenced in a study of naive and memory T cell subsets. Concerning this clonotype itself: Its antigen is unidentified.

An equimolar mix of two oligonucleotides served as the beta constant-region primer for TRBC1 and TRBC2. The ligated cDNA underwent four PCR rounds using SP2 and nested alpha and beta constant-region primers. A 12-nucleotide UMI and the SP2 primer were added to the cDNA 3' end by oligonucleotide ligation. TCRdb called the UMI-ligation and nested PCR reads again in MiXCR, with one record for every CDR3 protein. Here the sample spans about 150,000 distinct CDR3 sequences, approximately 24% being singletons. Study-wide results and caveats: Possibly reflecting memory cells re-expressing CD45RA, a few larger clonotypes occurred in naive repertoires, especially CD8. Over 85% of naive TCR sequences appeared only once, unlike memory subsets. Diversity fell and Gini index rose from naive through CM, EM, EMRA.

Cells stained for CD3, CD4, CD8, CD45RA and CD27 were sorted into four subsets. The sequenced material came from naive CD4+ T cells from blood. The source of this sequence is a human donor in good health.

The CDR3 region has the DNA TGCGCCAGCAGCCAAGATTCTAACTTCCCAGGCTCTGGGGCCAACGTCCTGACTTTC. This codes for CASSQDSNFPGSGANVLTF. This chain connects TRBV4-1 to TRBJ2-6, with unresolved D. The germline V gene has CDR1 MGHRA and CDR2 YSYEKL. This CDR3 region has 19 residues. Trimming cost V 0 bases and J 0 bases, with 15 bases left between them.